Following are 7 T cell receptor beta chains from one sample sequenced in a study of CXCR3-negative and CXCR3-positive naive CD8 T cells. Through 5' RACE with UMI labels, the TRB cDNA libraries were prepared. TCRdb re-called the 5' RACE reads, yielding one record per CDR3 amino acid sequence without DNA. Its clone listing holds roughly 93,000 distinct CDR3 sequences. Study-level findings and limits: More hydrophobic TRB CDR3s occurred in CXCR3-positive than in CXCR3-negative naive cells.

Their recognized antigens are unknown. The source material was naive CXCR3+ CD8+ T cells from blood. The sample's subset: CD45RO-CCR7+CD27+CD95- naive CD8+ T cells expressing CXCR3 (TNR3+). All receptors derive from a human donor in good health. Some clones in this sample may be carry-over from other donors' samples.

The chain couples TRBV7-2 to TRBJ2-7. This CDR3 has 13 residues. Germline V gene sequence: CDR1 SGHTA, CDR2 FQGNSA. The CDR3 here is CASKNQGPHEQYF.

This chain joins TRBV19 and TRBJ2-1. CDR3 length: 15 residues. Germline CDR1 and CDR2: LNHDA and SQIVND (reference sequence). The CDR3 is CASSVGLNAYNEQFF. Full variable domain (rest looked up from reference TRBV19 and TRBJ2-1): DGGITQSPKYLFRKEGQNVTLSCEQNLNHDAMYWYRQDPGQGLRLIYYSQIVNDFQKGDIAEGYSVSREKKESFPLTVTSAQKNPTAFYLCASSVGLNAYNEQFFGPGTRLTVL.

This chain uses TRBV15 with TRBJ1-1. This CDR3 has 13 amino acids. Germline CDR1 and CDR2: LNHNV and YYDKDF (reference sequence). CDR3 residues: CATSRVMNTEAFF.

The chain joins TRBV7-8 to TRBJ1-2; the D gene TCRdb calls, TRBD1, cannot be checked with no DNA. Germline lookup yields CDR1 SGHVS and CDR2 FQNEAQ. CDR3 size: 15 residues. CDR3 residues: CASSYGTSDAYGYTF.

CDR3 protein: CSVEVGMGTGWGYAF. The chain recombines TRBV29-1 with TRBJ1-2; TCRdb picks TRBD1, but there is no DNA to check that call. This CDR3 comprises 15 residues. Per the germline V gene, CDR1 is SQVTM and CDR2 is ANQGSEA.

The genes are TRBV15 and TRBJ2-7; the TRBD1 assignment by TCRdb is unverifiable without DNA. This CDR3 has 14 amino acids. Germline V lookup: CDR1 LNHNV, CDR2 YYDKDF (reference sequence). CDR3 residues: CATSESRAPGEQYF.

This chain links TRBV29-1 with TRBJ2-2; TCRdb calls TRBD2, which cannot be checked without DNA. This CDR3 is built from 15 residues. CDR1 is SQVTM, CDR2 ANQGSEA, per germline. The CDR3 reads CSVGRQEPNNGELFF.